This TCR beta chain originates from a study of PD-1 blockade in classical Hodgkin lymphoma. TCRdb's table, derived via immunoSEQ multiplex PCR, lists solely in-frame clones and lacks some. The sample lists around 45,000 clones, around three quarters occurring once. Every patient experienced relapse after autologous stem cell transplantation, and brentuximab vedotin exposure varied. This CDR3 region has 17 residues. J lost 3 bases, V lost 4 bases, and 13 bases had no gene match. Looked up from germline, CDR1 is SGHRS and CDR2 is YFSETQ. V gene TRBV5-1 combines with J gene TRBJ2-7; the match to TRBD1 covers 10 bases. This sequence was found in a human donor with classical Hodgkin lymphoma. The sequenced sample was peripheral blood mononuclear cells (PBMCs), obtained before the second cycle of nivolumab. The CDR3 sequence: CASSPETGGPYYYEQYF. CDR3 bases: TGCGCCAGCAGCCCAGAGACAGGGGGCCCCTACTACTACGAGCAGTACTTC.